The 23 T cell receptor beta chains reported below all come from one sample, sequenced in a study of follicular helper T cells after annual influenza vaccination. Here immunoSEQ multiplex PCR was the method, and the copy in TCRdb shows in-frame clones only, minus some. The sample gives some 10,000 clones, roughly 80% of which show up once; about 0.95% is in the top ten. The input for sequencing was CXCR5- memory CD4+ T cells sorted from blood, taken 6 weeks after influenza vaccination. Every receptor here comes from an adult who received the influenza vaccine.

CDR3 bases: TGTGCCAGCAGCTTGTTATCTGGGGATGGCGACGAGCAGTACTTC. Translating it yields CASSLLSGDGDEQYF. V and J are TRBV5-5 and TRBJ2-7; D is unclear. The V end was cut by 1 base, the J end by 5 bases, with 16 bases between. The CDR3 is made up of 15 amino acids. Germline values: CDR1 SGHKS, CDR2 YYEKEE (reference sequence).

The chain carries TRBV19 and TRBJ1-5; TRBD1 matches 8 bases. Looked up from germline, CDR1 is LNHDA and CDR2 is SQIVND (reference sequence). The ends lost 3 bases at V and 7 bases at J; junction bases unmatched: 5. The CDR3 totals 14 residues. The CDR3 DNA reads TGTGCCAGTAGTATTTTTGGGACAGGACAGCCCCAGCATTTT. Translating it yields CASSIFGTGQPQHF.

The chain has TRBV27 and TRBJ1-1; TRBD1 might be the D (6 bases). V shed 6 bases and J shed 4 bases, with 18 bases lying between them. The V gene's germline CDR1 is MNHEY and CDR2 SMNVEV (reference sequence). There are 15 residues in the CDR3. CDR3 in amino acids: CASSSLQGRGTEAFF. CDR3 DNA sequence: TGTGCCAGCAGCAGTTTACAGGGACGGGGCACTGAAGCTTTCTTT.

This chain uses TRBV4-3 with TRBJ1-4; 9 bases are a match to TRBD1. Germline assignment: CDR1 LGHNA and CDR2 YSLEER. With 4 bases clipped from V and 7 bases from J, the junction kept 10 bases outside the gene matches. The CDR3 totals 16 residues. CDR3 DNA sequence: TGCGCCAGCAGCCGGGAAGGGACAGGGATCGGTGAAAAACTGTTTTTT. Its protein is CASSREGTGIGEKLFF.

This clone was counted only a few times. The chain's CDR3 is CASSVRAGWRYGYTF. CDR3 sequence (DNA): TGTGCCAGCAGTGTAAGAGCGGGGTGGCGATATGGCTACACCTTC. The chain links TRBV6-1 to TRBJ1-2; D unclear. Germline assignment: CDR1 MNHNS and CDR2 SASEGT. This CDR3 comprises 15 residues. The ends were cut back, 4 bases at V and 5 bases at J, with 17 bases in the middle.

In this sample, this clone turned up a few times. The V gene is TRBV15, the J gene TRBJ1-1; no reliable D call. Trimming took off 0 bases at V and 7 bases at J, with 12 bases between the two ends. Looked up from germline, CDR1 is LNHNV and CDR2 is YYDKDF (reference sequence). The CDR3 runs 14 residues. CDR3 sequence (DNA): TGTGCCACCAGCAGAGACCCTCCGAGAAATGAAGCTTTCTTT. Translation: CATSRDPPRNEAFF.

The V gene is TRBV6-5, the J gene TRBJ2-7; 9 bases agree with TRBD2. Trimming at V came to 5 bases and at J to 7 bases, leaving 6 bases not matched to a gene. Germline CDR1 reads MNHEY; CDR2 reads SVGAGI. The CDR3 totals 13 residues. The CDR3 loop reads CASSNERGVEQYF. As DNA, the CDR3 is TGTGCCAGCAGTAACGAGCGGGGGGTTGAGCAGTACTTC.

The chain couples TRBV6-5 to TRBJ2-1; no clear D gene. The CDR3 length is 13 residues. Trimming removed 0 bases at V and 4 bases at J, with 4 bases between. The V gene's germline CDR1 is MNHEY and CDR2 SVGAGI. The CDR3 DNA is TGTGCCAGCAGTTACTCGGGGTACAATGAGCAGTTCTTC. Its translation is CASSYSGYNEQFF.

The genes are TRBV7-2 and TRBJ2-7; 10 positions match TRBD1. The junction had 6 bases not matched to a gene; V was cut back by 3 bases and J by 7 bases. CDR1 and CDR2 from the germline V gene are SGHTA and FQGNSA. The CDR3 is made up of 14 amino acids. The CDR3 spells CASSFGQGVREQYF. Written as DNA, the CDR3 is TGTGCCAGCAGCTTCGGACAGGGGGTTCGGGAGCAGTACTTC.

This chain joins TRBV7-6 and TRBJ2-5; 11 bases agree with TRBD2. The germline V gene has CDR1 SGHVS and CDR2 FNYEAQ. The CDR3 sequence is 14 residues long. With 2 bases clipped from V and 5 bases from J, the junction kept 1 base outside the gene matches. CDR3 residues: CASSLLAGGETQYF. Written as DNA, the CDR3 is TGTGCCAGCAGCTTACTAGCGGGGGGTGAGACCCAGTACTTC.

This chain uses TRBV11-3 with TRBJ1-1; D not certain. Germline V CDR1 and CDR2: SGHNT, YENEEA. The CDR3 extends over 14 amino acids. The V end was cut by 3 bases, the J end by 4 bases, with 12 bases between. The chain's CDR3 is CASSFDRFSTEAFF. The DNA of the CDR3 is TGTGCCAGCAGCTTTGATCGTTTTAGCACTGAAGCTTTCTTT.

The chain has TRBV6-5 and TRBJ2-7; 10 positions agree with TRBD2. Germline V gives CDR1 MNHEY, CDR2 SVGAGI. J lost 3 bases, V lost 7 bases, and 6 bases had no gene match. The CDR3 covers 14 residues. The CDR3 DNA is TGTGCCAGCAAAATTAGCGGGGGGATCTACGAGCAGTACTTC. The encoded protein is CASKISGGIYEQYF.

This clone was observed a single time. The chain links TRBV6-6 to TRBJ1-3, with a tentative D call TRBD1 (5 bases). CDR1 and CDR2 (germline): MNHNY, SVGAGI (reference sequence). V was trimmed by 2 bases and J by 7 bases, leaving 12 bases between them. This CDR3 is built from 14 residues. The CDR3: CASSYPTVGNTIYF. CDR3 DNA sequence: TGTGCCAGCAGTTACCCGACAGTAGGGAACACCATATATTTT.

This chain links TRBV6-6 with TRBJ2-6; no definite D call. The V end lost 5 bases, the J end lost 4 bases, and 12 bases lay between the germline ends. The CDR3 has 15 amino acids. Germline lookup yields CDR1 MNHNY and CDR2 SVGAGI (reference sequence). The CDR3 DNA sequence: TGTGCCAGCAGTCTGACCTTACACGGGGCCAACGTCCTGACTTTC. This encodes CASSLTLHGANVLTF.

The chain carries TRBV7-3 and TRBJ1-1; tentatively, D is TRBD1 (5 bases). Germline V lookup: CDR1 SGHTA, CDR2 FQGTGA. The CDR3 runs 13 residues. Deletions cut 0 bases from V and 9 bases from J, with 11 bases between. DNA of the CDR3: TGTGCCAGCAGCTTAACTGTAGGGGCCCAAGCTTTCTTT. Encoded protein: CASSLTVGAQAFF.

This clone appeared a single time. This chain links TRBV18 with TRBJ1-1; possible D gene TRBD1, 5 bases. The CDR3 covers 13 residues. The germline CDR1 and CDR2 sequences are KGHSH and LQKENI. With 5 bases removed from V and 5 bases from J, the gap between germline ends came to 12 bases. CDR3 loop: CASSKKEGTEAFF. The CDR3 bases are TGTGCCAGCTCAAAAAAAGAGGGGACTGAAGCTTTCTTT.

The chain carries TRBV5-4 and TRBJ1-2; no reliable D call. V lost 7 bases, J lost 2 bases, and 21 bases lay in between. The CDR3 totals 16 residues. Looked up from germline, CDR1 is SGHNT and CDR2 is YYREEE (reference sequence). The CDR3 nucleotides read TGTGCCAGCTTTATGAACGTACCAGGAAAGAACTATGGCTACACCTTC. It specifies CASFMNVPGKNYGYTF.

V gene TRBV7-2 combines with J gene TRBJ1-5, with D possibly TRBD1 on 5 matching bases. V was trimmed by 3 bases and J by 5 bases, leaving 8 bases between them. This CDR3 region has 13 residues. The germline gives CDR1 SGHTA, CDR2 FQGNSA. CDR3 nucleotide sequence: TGTGCCAGCAGCTTCATAGGGGATCAGCCCCAGCATTTT. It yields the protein CASSFIGDQPQHF.

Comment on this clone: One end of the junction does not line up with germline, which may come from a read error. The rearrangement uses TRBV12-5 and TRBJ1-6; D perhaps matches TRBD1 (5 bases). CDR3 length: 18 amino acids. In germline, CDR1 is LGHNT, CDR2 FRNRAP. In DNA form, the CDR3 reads TGTGCTAGTGGTTTGTTCGTAAGCAGGGAGGTTCATAAATCACCCCTCCACTTT. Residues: CASGLFVSREVHKSPLHF.

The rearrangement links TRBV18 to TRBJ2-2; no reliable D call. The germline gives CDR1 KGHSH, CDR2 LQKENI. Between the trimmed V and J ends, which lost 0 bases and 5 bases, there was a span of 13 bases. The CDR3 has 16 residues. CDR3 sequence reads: CASSPPWIETTGELFF. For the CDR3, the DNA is TGTGCCAGCTCACCACCGTGGATCGAGACAACCGGGGAGCTGTTTTTT.

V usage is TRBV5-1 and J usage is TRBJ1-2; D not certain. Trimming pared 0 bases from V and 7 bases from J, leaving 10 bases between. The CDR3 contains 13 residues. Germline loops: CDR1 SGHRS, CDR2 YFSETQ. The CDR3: CASSLAGLSGYTF. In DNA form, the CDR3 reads TGCGCCAGCAGCTTGGCGGGGTTGAGTGGCTACACCTTC.

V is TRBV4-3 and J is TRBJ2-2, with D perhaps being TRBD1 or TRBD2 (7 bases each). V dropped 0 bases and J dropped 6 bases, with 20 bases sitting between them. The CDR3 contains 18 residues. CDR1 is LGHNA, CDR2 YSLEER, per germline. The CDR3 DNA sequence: TGCGCCAGCAGCCAAGATGGTGGGAGGGGGCGCTCACCCGGGGAGCTGTTTTTT. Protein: CASSQDGGRGRSPGELFF.

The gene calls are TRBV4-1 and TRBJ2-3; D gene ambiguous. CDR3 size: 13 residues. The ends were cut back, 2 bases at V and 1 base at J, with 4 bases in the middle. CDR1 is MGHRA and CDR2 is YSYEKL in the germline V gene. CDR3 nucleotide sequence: TGCGCCAGCAGCCAACTCGGCACAGATACGCAGTATTTT. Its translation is CASSQLGTDTQYF.